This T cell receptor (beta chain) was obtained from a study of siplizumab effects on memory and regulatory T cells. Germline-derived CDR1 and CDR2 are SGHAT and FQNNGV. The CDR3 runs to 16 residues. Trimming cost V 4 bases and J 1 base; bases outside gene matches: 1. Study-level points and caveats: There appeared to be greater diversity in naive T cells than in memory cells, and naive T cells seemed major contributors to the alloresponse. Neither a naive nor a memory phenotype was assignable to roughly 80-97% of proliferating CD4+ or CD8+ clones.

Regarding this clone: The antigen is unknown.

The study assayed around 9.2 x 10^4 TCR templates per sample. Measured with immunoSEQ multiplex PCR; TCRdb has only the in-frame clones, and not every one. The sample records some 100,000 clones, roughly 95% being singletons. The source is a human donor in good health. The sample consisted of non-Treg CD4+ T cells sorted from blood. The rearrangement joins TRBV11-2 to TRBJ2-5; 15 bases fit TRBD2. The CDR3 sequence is CASSSGLAGGQETQYF. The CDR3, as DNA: TGTGCCAGCAGCTCGGGACTAGCGGGGGGCCAAGAGACCCAGTACTTC.